These 21 T cell receptor beta chains originate from one sample sequenced in a study of blood T cell repertoires in COVID-19. Clones were sequenced by immunoSEQ multiplex PCR, and TCRdb holds only the in-frame ones, with some missing. Found here are roughly 330,000 clones, 70% to 90% of them singletons; the top ten hold 5.5% to 6%. Sequenced material: PBMCs or T cells enriched from blood (not recorded which). The receptors here all came from a woman in her thirties who had recovered from COVID-19.

The rearrangement uses TRBV5-1 and TRBJ1-2; tentative D call: TRBD1 (6 bases). CDR1 is SGHRS and CDR2 is YFSETQ in the germline V gene. The V gene lost 2 bases and the J gene lost 4 bases, with 12 bases spanning the gap. The CDR3 has 14 amino acids. CDR3 in DNA: TGCGCCAGCAGCTTCCAGGACAGTGGCTATGGCTACACCTTC. Translated: CASSFQDSGYGYTF.

This chain connects TRBV2 to TRBJ2-7; 9 nucleotides match TRBD1. With V trimmed by 5 bases and J by 3 bases, 8 bases remained unmatched. The CDR3 spans 15 residues. Germline CDR1 reads SNHLY; CDR2 reads FYNNEI. The CDR3 sequence: CASSFLGTGFYEQYF. In nucleotides, the CDR3 is TGTGCCAGCAGTTTTCTTGGGACAGGGTTCTACGAGCAGTACTTC.

The chain is built from TRBV19 and TRBJ1-5; the match to TRBD1 covers 7 bases. V was pared by 6 bases and J by 2 bases, with 4 bases of the junction left unmatched. The CDR3 extends over 14 amino acids. Germline CDR1 LNHDA, CDR2 SQIVND (reference sequence). The DNA of the CDR3 is TGTGCCAGTAGCACAGGGGAAGGCAATCAGCCCCAGCATTTT. Protein sequence: CASSTGEGNQPQHF.

The CDR3 protein is CASSLGSQGGNTIYF. Written as DNA, the CDR3 is TGCGCCAGCAGCTTGGGGAGTCAGGGCGGAAACACCATATATTTT. This chain connects TRBV5-1 to TRBJ1-3; the D gene is possibly TRBD1 (5 bases). V lost 0 bases to trimming and J lost 4 bases, with 11 bases between them. This CDR3 spans 15 amino acids. The germline CDR1 and CDR2 sequences are SGHRS and YFSETQ.

The chain couples TRBV9 to TRBJ1-5, with D hard to call. The germline V gene has CDR1 SGDLS and CDR2 YYNGEE. The ends were cut back, 4 bases at V and 6 bases at J, with 17 bases in the middle. The CDR3 runs to 15 residues. The CDR3 sequence: CASSPGVLRSQPQHF. In nucleotides, the CDR3 is TGTGCCAGCAGCCCCGGGGTATTAAGAAGTCAGCCCCAGCATTTT. The full variable domain, its missing parts supplied by reference TRBV9 and TRBJ1-5, is DSGVTQTPKHLITATGQRVTLRCSPRSGDLSVYWYQQSLDQGLQFLIQYYNGEERAKGNILERFSAQQFPDLHSELNLSSLELGDSALYFCASSPGVLRSQPQHFGDGTRLSIL.

The chain carries TRBV29-1 and TRBJ1-2; D might be TRBD1 (5 bases). From germline, CDR1 is SQVTM and CDR2 ANQGSEA. V lost 7 bases and J 1 base, leaving 13 bases between the germline ends. There are 13 residues in the CDR3. CDR3 nucleotide sequence: TGCAGCGCCGCGGGGGGAGATAACTATGGCTACACCTTC. This encodes CSAAGGDNYGYTF.

The chain joins TRBV7-6 to TRBJ1-4; D is possibly TRBD1 (5 bases). The CDR3 loop spans 14 amino acids. Germline V CDR1 and CDR2: SGHVS, FNYEAQ. The germline V and J ends were trimmed by 1 base and 8 bases, with 11 bases remaining between them. Here the CDR3 DNA reads TGTGCCAGCAGCTTAGGGGCCGGGGGGGAAAAACTGTTTTTT. Encoded protein: CASSLGAGGEKLFF. The variable domain in full, completed from reference TRBV7-6 and TRBJ1-4, reads GAGVSQSPRYKVTKRGQDVALRCDPISGHVSLYWYRQALGQGPEFLTYFNYEAQQDKSGLPNDRFSAERPEGSISTLTIQRTEQRDSAMYRCASSLGAGGEKLFFGSGTQLSVL.

The chain has TRBV6-5 and TRBJ2-1; TRBD2 might be the D (7 bases). Germline V gene data show CDR1 as MNHEY and CDR2 as SVGAGI. The CDR3 spans 16 residues. Trimming stripped 2 bases from V and 5 bases from J, with 16 bases between. The CDR3 nucleotides read TGTGCCAGCAGTTACGGTCGGCGGGGGCCTAACAATGAGCAGTTCTTC. Residues: CASSYGRRGPNNEQFF.

DNA for the CDR3: TGTGCCAGCAGCAAAAACAGTTTAGAAAAACTGTTTTTT. It translates to CASSKNSLEKLFF. The chain uses TRBV21-1 and TRBJ1-4; the table assigns TRBD1, which was not confirmed against the DNA. TRBV21-1 is flagged as a pseudogene. This CDR3 has 13 amino acids.

The chain couples TRBV3-1 (or the pseudogene TRBV3-2) to TRBJ1-6; 7 nucleotides align to TRBD1. V lost 5 bases and J lost 8; bases outside the gene matches: 6. The CDR3 is made up of 14 amino acids. Germline V CDR1 and CDR2: LGHDT, YNNKEL (reference sequence). The CDR3 loop is CASSYRGWDSPLHF. In DNA form, the CDR3 reads TGTGCCAGCAGCTACAGGGGTTGGGATTCACCCCTCCACTTT.

The V call is TRBV2, the J call TRBJ2-3; D is possibly TRBD1 (5 bases). From germline, CDR1 is SNHLY and CDR2 FYNNEI. The CDR3 is 15 amino acids. Between the trimmed V and J ends, which lost 2 bases and 3 bases, there was a span of 12 bases. The CDR3 reads CASSESYRLTDTQYF. The CDR3 DNA follows: TGTGCCAGCAGTGAAAGTTACAGGTTGACAGATACGCAGTATTTT.

The rearrangement uses TRBV5-4 and TRBJ1-1; 8 nucleotides line up with TRBD1. CDR3 length equals 16 residues. From germline, CDR1 is SGHNT and CDR2 YYREEE (reference sequence). J lost 4 bases, V lost 2 bases, and 10 bases had no gene match. CDR3 sequence: CASSFGSGQGGTEAFF. The CDR3 nucleotides are TGTGCCAGCAGCTTCGGAAGTGGACAGGGAGGCACTGAAGCTTTCTTT.

J is TRBJ2-1 and V is TRBV6-5; TRBD2 is a possible D gene (6 bases). CDR1 is MNHEY, CDR2 SVGAGI, per germline. There are 13 residues in the CDR3. V lost 6 bases and J lost 3, with 9 bases in between. CDR3 region: CASSRGLYNEQFF. The CDR3 coding sequence is TGTGCCAGCAGCCGGGGACTCTACAATGAGCAGTTCTTC.

Concerning this clone: Additional DNA sequences in this sample encode the identical CDR3. This chain joins TRBV7-2 and TRBJ1-5, with unresolved D. Per germline, CDR1 SGHTA and CDR2 FQGNSA. CDR3 size: 14 residues. Deletions cut 2 bases from V and 1 base from J, with 6 bases between. The CDR3 DNA reads TGTGCCAGCAGCTTACGGGGAAGCAATCAGCCCCAGCATTTT. Residues: CASSLRGSNQPQHF.

This chain uses TRBV19 with TRBJ1-1; the match to TRBD1 covers 7 bases. The germline gives CDR1 LNHDA, CDR2 SQIVND (reference sequence). After removal of 7 bases from V and 1 base from J, the junction contained 6 bases not matched to a gene. This CDR3 has 14 residues. CDR3 in DNA: TGTGCCAGTACCCGGGGACAGTCGAACACTGAAGCTTTCTTT. It is translated as CASTRGQSNTEAFF.

The V and J genes are TRBV19 and TRBJ1-6; tentative D call: TRBD1 (6 bases). Trimming took off 2 bases at V and 10 bases at J, with 12 bases between the two ends. CDR1 LNHDA and CDR2 SQIVND come from the germline V gene (reference sequence). The CDR3 loop spans 14 amino acids. CDR3 in amino acids: CASSIRGFWSPLHF. The CDR3, as DNA: TGTGCCAGTAGTATAAGGGGGTTTTGGTCACCCCTCCACTTT. Full variable domain (outside the CDR3, taken from reference TRBV19 and TRBJ1-6): DGGITQSPKYLFRKEGQNVTLSCEQNLNHDAMYWYRQDPGQGLRLIYYSQIVNDFQKGDIAEGYSVSREKKESFPLTVTSAQKNPTAFYLCASSIRGFWSPLHFGNGTRLTVT.

The V call is TRBV5-1, the J call TRBJ2-3, with 12 positions matching TRBD2. The CDR3 extends over 18 amino acids. V trimming: 1 base; J trimming: 0 bases; junction bases outside the gene matches: 6. Germline assignment: CDR1 SGHRS and CDR2 YFSETQ. CDR3 protein: CASSLSGLAGTSTDTQYF. The CDR3 DNA follows: TGCGCCAGCAGCTTGAGTGGACTAGCGGGGACTAGCACAGATACGCAGTATTTT. Using reference TRBV5-1 and TRBJ2-3 for the parts outside the CDR3, the full variable domain is KAGVTQTPRYLIKTRGQQVTLSCSPISGHRSVSWYQQTPGQGLQFLFEYFSETQRNKGNFPGRFSGRQFSNSRSEMNVSTLELGDSALYLCASSLSGLAGTSTDTQYFGPGTRLTVL.

V usage is TRBV30 and J usage is TRBJ1-1; 8 nucleotides match TRBD1. This CDR3 contains 11 residues. Trimming took 6 bases from V and 5 from J; bases not matched to a gene: 2. CDR1 is GTSNPN and CDR2 is SVGIG in the germline V gene (reference sequence). This CDR3 is CACDRGTEAFF. The CDR3 nucleotides are TGTGCCTGCGACAGGGGAACTGAAGCTTTCTTT.

The rearrangement links TRBV7-2 to TRBJ1-6; 9 bases map to TRBD1. Germline CDR1 reads SGHTA; CDR2 reads FQGNSA. Unmatched junction bases numbered 8, after V lost 5 bases and J lost 9 bases. This CDR3 region has 15 residues. The chain's CDR3 is CASSKQGALSSPLHF. CDR3 DNA: TGTGCCAGCAGCAAACAGGGGGCGCTGAGTTCACCCCTCCACTTT.

This clone was found once. This chain uses TRBV5-3 with TRBJ2-5, with 7 nucleotides matching TRBD1. TRBV5-3 is assigned to the ORF class and has an uncertain function. With 2 bases clipped from V and 7 bases from J, the junction kept 17 bases outside the gene matches. The CDR3 spans 17 residues. The CDR3 is CARSLRGHHPRIGTQYF. The CDR3 DNA reads as TGTGCCAGAAGCTTAAGGGGGCACCATCCTCGGATAGGGACCCAGTACTTC.

This clone was counted a single time. The chain couples TRBV19 to TRBJ1-4; 7 bases are shared with TRBD1. With 5 bases clipped from V and 7 bases from J, the junction kept 13 bases outside the gene matches. The CDR3 has 16 amino acids. Germline values: CDR1 LNHDA, CDR2 SQIVND (reference sequence). The CDR3 loop is CASSHNRQGSGEKLFF. The DNA for the CDR3 is TGTGCCAGTAGTCATAATAGACAGGGTAGCGGTGAAAAACTGTTTTTT.